Each of the 30 T cell receptor beta chains below was sequenced from the same sample in a study of OX40 agonist ivuxolimab in advanced cancers. Assay used: immunoSEQ multiplex PCR; TCRdb lists only in-frame clones, some missing. The sample lists about 80,000 clones; 94% were seen once. The sample was CD4+ or CD8+ T cells sorted from blood, taken in a trial of the OX40 agonist ivuxolimab. These receptor sequences come from an adult with an advanced solid tumor such as melanoma, head and neck, liver or kidney cancer.

This chain joins TRBV10-3 and TRBJ1-2, with no clear D. V shed 4 bases and J shed 4 bases, with 7 bases lying between them. The CDR3 spans 12 residues. Per the germline V gene, CDR1 is ENHRY and CDR2 is SYGVKD. CDR3: CAISGEPYGYTF. The DNA for the CDR3 is TGTGCCATCAGTGGGGAACCCTATGGCTACACCTTC.

The CDR3 is CAWSRAGIGGELFF. In DNA form, the CDR3 reads TGTGCCTGGAGTCGGGCGGGAATTGGCGGGGAGCTGTTTTTT. This chain uses TRBV30 with TRBJ2-2, with TRBD2 as a possible D gene (6 bases). V was cut by 2 bases and J by 7 bases, with 14 bases left in between. Per germline, CDR1 GTSNPN and CDR2 SVGIG (reference sequence). The CDR3 covers 14 residues. The full variable domain, with the rest looked up from reference TRBV30 and TRBJ2-2, is SQTIHQWPATLVQPVGSPLSLECTVEGTSNPNLYWYRQAAGRGLQLLFYSVGIGQISSEVPQNLSASRPQDRQFILSSKKLLLSDSGFYLCAWSRAGIGGELFFGEGSRLTVL.

The genes are TRBV7-3 and TRBJ2-1; D possibly corresponds to TRBD1 (5 bases). Germline CDR1 is SGHTA and CDR2 is FQGTGA. This CDR3 is built from 13 residues. V lost 5 bases to trimming and J lost 8 bases, with 13 bases between them. The CDR3 nucleotides are TGTGCCAGCAGCAACCCAGGGAATCATGAGCAGTTCTTC. It translates to CASSNPGNHEQFF.

The chain carries TRBV27 and TRBJ2-5; the D call may be TRBD1 or TRBD2 (5 bases each). The J call may be faulty, since TRBJ2-7 better matches the DNA end. The CDR3 spans 16 residues. The germline gives CDR1 MNHEY, CDR2 SMNVEV (reference sequence). The CDR3 DNA follows: TGTGCCAGCAGCCAGCTGTGGGGACCCCGGCATTACGAGCAGTACTTC. Amino acid sequence: CASSQLWGPRHYEQYF.

The chain couples TRBV6-5 to TRBJ2-3; TRBD2 aligns across 10 bases. Germline V gene data show CDR1 as MNHEY and CDR2 as SVGAGI. This CDR3 has 15 amino acids. V lost 2 bases to trimming and J lost 3 bases; unmatched junction nucleotides: 2. CDR3 coding DNA: TGTGCCAGCAGTTACCCAGCGGGAGGGACAGATACGCAGTATTTT. This encodes CASSYPAGGTDTQYF.

The V call is TRBV5-1, the J call TRBJ2-7, with 15 bases fitting TRBD2. The CDR3 has 15 amino acids. The junction had 2 bases not matched to a gene; V was cut back by 3 bases and J by 4 bases. CDR1 SGHRS and CDR2 YFSETQ come from the germline V gene. DNA of the CDR3: TGCGCCAGCAGCTGGACTAGCGGGAGGGCGTACGAGCAGTACTTC. The encoded protein is CASSWTSGRAYEQYF.

The V call is TRBV7-9, the J call TRBJ2-5, with TRBD2 matching over 12 bases. The J call is uncertain, as TRBJ2-7 better fits the DNA end. The CDR3 totals 16 residues. The germline gives CDR1 SEHNR, CDR2 FQNEAQ (reference sequence). CDR3 sequence: CASSLPGGLAGREQYF. CDR3 DNA: TGTGCCAGCAGCTTACCGGGGGGACTAGCGGGCCGCGAGCAGTACTTC.

V gene TRBV29-1 combines with J gene TRBJ2-1; 7 bases match TRBD2. The CDR3 covers 13 residues. Trimming took 8 bases from V and 8 from J; bases not matched to a gene: 12. Germline V CDR1 and CDR2: SQVTM, ANQGSEA. CDR3 sequence reads: CSLVRGVAYEQFF. The DNA of the CDR3 is TGCAGCTTGGTCCGGGGGGTAGCGTATGAGCAGTTCTTC.

The chain couples TRBV27 to TRBJ1-1; D uncertain. The germline V gene has CDR1 MNHEY and CDR2 SMNVEV (reference sequence). CDR3 length: 14 amino acids. Between the trimmed V and J ends, which lost 3 bases and 7 bases, there was a span of 15 bases. In nucleotides, the CDR3 is TGTGCCAGCAGTTTGAGCCCGGCCGGGATTGAAGCTTTCTTT. Amino acid sequence: CASSLSPAGIEAFF.

This sequence joins TRBV29-1 and TRBJ2-6; no definite D call. The germline V and J ends were trimmed by 4 bases and 0 bases, with 13 bases remaining between them. CDR1 is SQVTM, CDR2 ANQGSEA, per germline. The CDR3 is 16 amino acids. The CDR3 protein is CSVGTVVGSGANVLTF. Here the CDR3 DNA reads TGCAGCGTTGGGACGGTCGTAGGCTCTGGGGCCAACGTCCTGACTTTC. Together with reference TRBV29-1 and TRBJ2-6, the CDR3 gives the full variable domain: SAVISQKPSRDICQRGTSLTIQCQVDSQVTMMFWYRQQPGQSLTLIATANQGSEATYESGFVIDKFPISRPNLTFSTLTVSNMSPEDSSIYLCSVGTVVGSGANVLTFGAGSRLTVL.

This clone occurred once. The chain links TRBV19 to TRBJ2-1; 10 nucleotides line up with TRBD1. The trim removed 11 bases at V and 8 bases at J, leaving 12 bases unmatched. The CDR3 runs 14 residues. In germline, CDR1 is LNHDA, CDR2 SQIVND (reference sequence). CDR3: CALGGTGVSHEQFF. CDR3 DNA sequence: TGTGCCCTAGGCGGGACAGGGGTTTCGCATGAGCAGTTCTTC.

The chain recombines TRBV29-1 with TRBJ1-1; 7 positions agree with TRBD1. The CDR3 totals 13 residues. The germline gives CDR1 SQVTM, CDR2 ANQGSEA. Trimming at V came to 5 bases and at J to 3 bases, leaving 6 bases not matched to a gene. This chain's CDR3 is CSVRGGWDTEAFF. CDR3 in DNA: TGCAGCGTTAGAGGGGGCTGGGACACTGAAGCTTTCTTT. Full variable domain (remainder filled in from reference TRBV29-1 and TRBJ1-1): SAVISQKPSRDICQRGTSLTIQCQVDSQVTMMFWYRQQPGQSLTLIATANQGSEATYESGFVIDKFPISRPNLTFSTLTVSNMSPEDSSIYLCSVRGGWDTEAFFGQGTRLTVV.

The chain recombines TRBV29-1 with TRBJ1-3, with 8 bases fitting TRBD1. V lost 3 bases to trimming and J lost 3 bases; unmatched junction nucleotides: 10. This CDR3 is built from 16 residues. Germline V gene data show CDR1 as SQVTM and CDR2 as ANQGSEA. In DNA form, the CDR3 reads TGCAGCGTTGAGTTGTGGAGACAGGGGTATGGAAACACCATATATTTT. It yields the protein CSVELWRQGYGNTIYF.

The rearrangement uses TRBV28 and TRBJ2-7; 7 bases match TRBD1. The CDR3 consists of 14 residues. Germline loops: CDR1 MDHEN, CDR2 SYDVKM. J gave up 2 bases and V 3 bases, and 4 bases lay outside the gene matches. The CDR3 sequence: CASSFQRGPYEQYF. CDR3 nucleotides: TGTGCCAGCAGTTTTCAAAGGGGGCCCTACGAGCAGTACTTC.

J is TRBJ2-7 and V is TRBV27, with D perhaps matching TRBD1 (5 bases). CDR1 MNHEY and CDR2 SMNVEV come from the germline V gene (reference sequence). Trimming cost V 2 bases and J 4 bases, with 9 bases left between them. There are 13 residues in the CDR3. The CDR3 DNA follows: TGTGCCAGCAGTTTACAAGGACAATACGAGCAGTACTTC. It encodes CASSLQGQYEQYF.

V is TRBV28 and J is TRBJ1-1; the D is unclear. CDR1 MDHEN and CDR2 SYDVKM come from the germline V gene. V dropped 2 bases and J dropped 0 bases, with 4 bases sitting between them. This CDR3 has 13 amino acids. CDR3 loop: CASSLALNTEAFF. The CDR3 nucleotides read TGTGCCAGCAGTTTAGCGTTGAACACTGAAGCTTTCTTT. Filled out from reference TRBV28 and TRBJ1-1, the complete variable domain reads DVKVTQSSRYLVKRTGEKVFLECVQDMDHENMFWYRQDPGLGLRLIYFSYDVKMKEKGDIPEGYSVSREKKERFSLILESASTNQTSMYLCASSLALNTEAFFGQGTRLTVV.

The gene calls are TRBV6-6 and TRBJ2-1; the match to TRBD2 covers 7 bases. With 6 bases clipped from V and 4 bases from J, the junction kept 9 bases outside the gene matches. The V gene's germline CDR1 is MNHNY and CDR2 SVGAGI (reference sequence). This CDR3 has 15 residues. CDR3 nucleotide sequence: TGTGCCAGCAGGCTTGCGACTAGCCTATACAATGAGCAGTTCTTC. This gives the protein CASRLATSLYNEQFF.

The genes are TRBV11-3 and TRBJ2-1; 7 nucleotides match TRBD2. The CDR3 consists of 14 residues. Trimming at V came to 3 bases and at J to 9 bases, leaving 8 bases not matched to a gene. Germline V gene sequence: CDR1 SGHNT, CDR2 YENEEA. CDR3: CASSFRTSSSEQFF. CDR3 DNA sequence: TGTGCCAGCAGCTTCCGGACTAGTAGTAGTGAGCAGTTCTTC.

This sequence joins TRBV4-2 and TRBJ2-3; 7 bases line up with TRBD2. The CDR3 contains 16 residues. Trimming removed 4 bases from V and 2 bases from J; junction bases left unmatched: 9. Germline assignment: CDR1 LGHNA and CDR2 YNFKEQ. The CDR3 DNA reads TGTGCCAGCAGCCTTGACCAGCGGGACCACACAGATACGCAGTATTTT. This codes for CASSLDQRDHTDTQYF.

The chain employs TRBV2 and TRBJ2-1, with 7 positions matching TRBD2. Germline lookup yields CDR1 SNHLY and CDR2 FYNNEI. The CDR3 is 15 residues long. V lost 7 bases and J lost 2; bases outside the gene matches: 8. For the CDR3, the DNA is TGTGCCAGCATGTTCCAGGGAGGGACCTACAATGAGCAGTTCTTC. Its translation: CASMFQGGTYNEQFF.

The chain links TRBV10-3 to TRBJ2-1; no clear D. V lost 0 bases and J 2 bases, leaving 17 bases between the germline ends. CDR1 ENHRY and CDR2 SYGVKD come from the germline V gene. This CDR3 comprises 18 residues. The DNA of the CDR3 is TGTGCCATCAGTGAGTCGACCAGGAACGGAACCACCTACAATGAGCAGTTCTTC. Its translation: CAISESTRNGTTYNEQFF.

The chain recombines TRBV9 with TRBJ1-4; D ambiguous. The germline V and J ends were trimmed by 0 bases and 0 bases, with 6 bases remaining between them. The germline gives CDR1 SGDLS, CDR2 YYNGEE. CDR3 length: 15 residues. CDR3 amino acids: CASSVGIATNEKLFF. The CDR3 DNA is TGTGCCAGCAGCGTAGGAATCGCAACTAATGAAAAACTGTTTTTT.

The V call is TRBV27, the J call TRBJ1-2; D unresolved. The V gene lost 6 bases and the J gene lost 0 bases, with 17 bases spanning the gap. The CDR3 length is 16 residues. From germline, CDR1 is MNHEY and CDR2 SMNVEV (reference sequence). The CDR3 reads CASRPDASGANYGYTF. The CDR3 DNA sequence: TGTGCCAGCAGGCCCGATGCTTCCGGGGCTAACTATGGCTACACCTTC.

This chain connects TRBV5-1 to TRBJ2-1, with unresolved D. V gave up 2 bases and J gave up 6 bases, with 9 bases separating them. The CDR3 contains 13 residues. The V gene's germline CDR1 is SGHRS and CDR2 YFSETQ. The CDR3 spells CASSLWVVNEQFF. CDR3 bases: TGCGCCAGCAGCTTATGGGTTGTCAATGAGCAGTTCTTC.

CDR3 amino acids: CASSYQPGTGGYTF. CDR3 DNA: TGTGCCAGCAGTTACCAACCTGGGACTGGAGGCTACACCTTC. V usage is TRBV6-5 and J usage is TRBJ1-2, with a possible D match to TRBD1 (5 bases). The germline CDR1 and CDR2 sequences are MNHEY and SVGAGI. Trimming cost V 2 bases and J 8 bases, with 15 bases left between them. The CDR3 sequence is 14 residues long.

The J gene is TRBJ2-7, the V gene TRBV27; D is unclear. This CDR3 has 12 amino acids. V lost 6 bases and J 2 bases, leaving 8 bases between the germline ends. Germline V lookup: CDR1 MNHEY, CDR2 SMNVEV (reference sequence). The DNA for the CDR3 is TGTGCCAGCAGCCCATCAGCCTACGAGCAGTACTTC. Amino acid sequence: CASSPSAYEQYF.

This rearrangement joins TRBV7-2 to TRBJ2-1, with D maybe TRBD1 (5 bases). This CDR3 is 14 amino acids long. Deletions cut 1 base from V and 8 bases from J, with 12 bases between. Per germline, CDR1 SGHTA and CDR2 FQGNSA. CDR3 bases: TGTGCCAGCAGCTTAGGGGGCCCGGGCTATGAGCAGTTCTTC. Amino acid sequence: CASSLGGPGYEQFF. Full variable domain (missing parts from reference TRBV7-2 and TRBJ2-1): GAGVSQSPSNKVTEKGKDVELRCDPISGHTALYWYRQSLGQGLEFLIYFQGNSAPDKSGLPSDRFSAERTGGSVSTLTIQRTQQEDSAVYLCASSLGGPGYEQFFGPGTRLTVL.

The chain recombines TRBV7-3 with TRBJ2-1, with a weak D call TRBD2 (6 bases). V was shortened by 3 bases and J by 0 bases, with 9 bases between the two germline ends. Germline CDR1 and CDR2: SGHTA and FQGTGA. The CDR3 is 15 residues long. The CDR3 reads CASSFAGSSYNEQFF. The CDR3 coding sequence is TGTGCCAGCAGCTTTGCGGGGAGCTCCTACAATGAGCAGTTCTTC.

The V gene is TRBV4-3, the J gene TRBJ2-3, with 7 positions matching TRBD2. This CDR3 contains 15 residues. From germline, CDR1 is LGHNA and CDR2 YSLEER. V was pared by 0 bases and J by 7 bases, with 7 bases of the junction left unmatched. The CDR3 region is CASSQDRGGLNTQYF. The CDR3 nucleotides read TGCGCCAGCAGCCAAGATCGGGGAGGGCTTAATACGCAGTATTTT.

The CDR3 DNA reads TGTGCCAGCAGTTTATTGCAGGGGGCCAATGAAAAACTGTTTTTT. Its translation: CASSLLQGANEKLFF. This rearrangement joins TRBV28 to TRBJ1-4; 8 bases fit TRBD1. This CDR3 region has 15 residues. J was trimmed by 5 bases and V by 1 base; bases with no gene match: 3. In germline, CDR1 is MDHEN, CDR2 SYDVKM.